One and the same sample provided the 25 T cell receptor beta chains below, sequenced in a study of T cell changes during pregnancy in multiple sclerosis. Sequencing was performed with immunoSEQ multiplex PCR; in TCRdb, only in-frame clones are kept and a portion is missing. The repertoire holds fewer than 80,000 clones, about 92% seen once, with less than 2% in the top ten. The sequences come from peripheral blood, collected in the third trimester of pregnancy. These receptors came from a female donor in good health, enrolled as a control in a pregnancy study.

This clone has only one observation. The J gene is TRBJ2-2, the V gene TRBV27; 7 positions agree with TRBD1. V gave up 4 bases and J gave up 4 bases; unmatched junction bases: 12. Germline V gene lookup returns CDR1 MNHEY and CDR2 SMNVEV (reference sequence). CDR3 length: 17 residues. The chain's CDR3 is CASSSNRGYGGTGELFF. DNA for the CDR3: TGTGCCAGCAGTTCGAACAGGGGTTACGGAGGCACCGGGGAGCTGTTTTTT.

The chain uses TRBV11-2 and TRBJ1-6, with 7 bases that match TRBD1. This CDR3 is built from 13 residues. Trimming at V came to 8 bases and at J to 10 bases, leaving 8 bases not matched to a gene. CDR1 and CDR2 from the germline V gene are SGHAT and FQNNGV. The CDR3 DNA reads as TGTGCCAGCGGCCTTGGACAGGTCTCACCCCTCCACTTT. It codes for CASGLGQVSPLHF.

The genes are TRBV5-6 and TRBJ2-7; a weak D match, TRBD1 (5 bases). Germline CDR1 is SGHDT and CDR2 is YYEEEE. This CDR3 has 15 residues. Trimming took 0 bases from V and 4 from J, leaving 14 bases between them. CDR3 residues: CASSLGGSFGYEQYF. The CDR3 region has the DNA TGTGCCAGCAGCTTGGGGGGCAGTTTCGGGTACGAGCAGTACTTC.

This clone was observed once. J is TRBJ1-5 and V is TRBV15; no reliable D call. Germline-derived CDR1 and CDR2 are LNHNV and YYDKDF (reference sequence). Trimming cost V 1 base and J 6 bases, with 4 bases left between them. The CDR3 spans 12 residues. DNA for the CDR3: TGTGCCACCAGCAGAGGAGGTCAGCCCCAGCATTTT. It is translated as CATSRGGQPQHF.

The gene calls are TRBV28 and TRBJ2-7; D not certain. CDR1 is MDHEN and CDR2 is SYDVKM in the germline V gene. This CDR3 region has 17 residues. Deletions cut 5 bases from V and 3 bases from J, with 23 bases between. This CDR3 reads CASSPQGVPLRYYEQYF. The CDR3 DNA sequence: TGTGCCAGCAGTCCTCAAGGAGTACCACTCAGATACTACGAGCAGTACTTC.

The chain is built from TRBV21-1 and TRBJ2-5; the table names TRBD1, a call not compared with the DNA. TRBV21-1 is termed a pseudogene. This CDR3 comprises 17 residues. The CDR3 DNA reads TGTGCCAGCAGCAAAGACGGACAGGGGTCGGACCAAGAGACCCAGTACTTC. Amino acid sequence: CASSKDGQGSDQETQYF.

This chain links TRBV14 with TRBJ2-5; D is perhaps TRBD2 (5 bases). Trimming took off 1 base at V and 4 bases at J, with 16 bases between the two ends. CDR1 and CDR2 (germline): SGHDN, FVKESK. This CDR3 has 16 residues. The CDR3 DNA follows: TGTGCCAGCAGCCAAGGGCGGTGGGGAGTTGGAGAGACCCAGTACTTC. Protein sequence: CASSQGRWGVGETQYF.

V and J are TRBV7-2 and TRBJ2-4, with 7 bases identical to TRBD2. With V trimmed by 4 bases and J by 5 bases, 11 bases remained unmatched. The germline V gene has CDR1 SGHTA and CDR2 FQGNSA. This CDR3 has 16 residues. CDR3 sequence: CASSYSAVREQNIQYF. In DNA, the CDR3 is TGTGCCAGCAGCTATAGCGCTGTGCGGGAGCAAAACATTCAGTACTTC.

J is TRBJ1-2 and V is TRBV28, with D tentatively TRBD1 (6 bases). This CDR3 contains 15 residues. Per germline, CDR1 MDHEN and CDR2 SYDVKM. The ends were cut back, 1 base at V and 7 bases at J, with 16 bases in the middle. The CDR3 bases are TGTGCCAGCAGTTTATTTACAGGGACGCCGGGTGGCTACACCTTC. This codes for CASSLFTGTPGGYTF.

The V and J genes are TRBV28 and TRBJ1-2; weak D call: TRBD1 (6 bases). CDR3 length equals 13 residues. Germline V lookup: CDR1 MDHEN, CDR2 SYDVKM. Trimming removed 5 bases at V and 2 bases at J, with 9 bases between. The CDR3 sequence: CASSHRANYGYTF. The CDR3 nucleotides read TGTGCCAGCAGTCACAGGGCCAACTATGGCTACACCTTC.

The chain couples TRBV9 to TRBJ1-4; 7 bases match TRBD1. Germline V gene lookup returns CDR1 SGDLS and CDR2 YYNGEE. The CDR3 runs to 17 residues. The J segment lost 4 bases and the V segment lost 3 bases, leaving 12 bases of the junction unmatched. CDR3 nucleotides: TGTGCCAGCAGCGCCTACAGGGGAGGTACGAGTAATGAAAAACTGTTTTTT. Translating it yields CASSAYRGGTSNEKLFF.

This sequence joins TRBV5-1 and TRBJ1-1, with D possibly being TRBD1 (6 bases). This CDR3 comprises 14 residues. Germline loops: CDR1 SGHRS, CDR2 YFSETQ. Trimming took 3 bases from V and 6 from J, leaving 15 bases between them. As DNA, the CDR3 is TGCGCCAGCAGCTCGGGGGGGGCGGCCGCTGAAGCTTTCTTT. Its translation: CASSSGGAAAEAFF.

The rearrangement joins TRBV28 to TRBJ2-7; D might be TRBD1 (6 bases). The CDR3 has 14 amino acids. V shed 5 bases and J shed 2 bases, with 13 bases lying between them. From germline, CDR1 is MDHEN and CDR2 SYDVKM. The CDR3 DNA is TGTGCCAGCAGTCATTCAGGGGAAACCTACGAGCAGTACTTC. It codes for CASSHSGETYEQYF.

The chain links TRBV15 to TRBJ1-2; D perhaps matches TRBD1 (5 bases). Trimming took 0 bases from V and 8 from J, leaving 19 bases between them. This CDR3 region has 16 residues. Germline CDR1 reads LNHNV; CDR2 reads YYDKDF (reference sequence). In nucleotides, the CDR3 is TGTGCCACCAGCAGAGAAAGCGGCGGGGCGGCGGGGGGCTACACCTTC. This encodes CATSRESGGAAGGYTF.

The count of this clone is one. The rearrangement uses TRBV30 and TRBJ1-2, with 7 bases lining up with TRBD1. J gave up 4 bases and V 3 bases, and 8 bases lay outside the gene matches. Germline V CDR1 and CDR2: GTSNPN, SVGIG (reference sequence). The length of the CDR3 is 14 residues. CDR3 region: CAWRGSGTVYGYTF. DNA for the CDR3: TGTGCCTGGAGAGGATCCGGGACAGTCTATGGCTACACCTTC.

This clone has only one observation. The rearrangement uses TRBV7-3 and TRBJ2-1; D perhaps matches TRBD1 (6 bases). The germline gives CDR1 SGHTA, CDR2 FQGTGA. The V gene lost 3 bases and the J gene lost 8 bases, with 11 bases spanning the gap. The CDR3 sequence is 13 residues long. DNA of the CDR3: TGTGCCAGCAGCTTCAGGGGTGGGGATGAGCAGTTCTTC. Translation gives CASSFRGGDEQFF.

Here the CDR3 reads CASSLGGIGDTQYF. CDR3 bases: TGTGCCAGCAGCTTAGGAGGCATTGGAGATACGCAGTATTTT. The chain combines TRBV11-3 with TRBJ2-3, with D hard to call. Germline V gene sequence: CDR1 SGHNT, CDR2 YENEEA. V dropped 1 base and J dropped 5 bases, with 10 bases sitting between them. This CDR3 region has 14 residues.

J is TRBJ1-2 and V is TRBV29-1, with TRBD1 as a possible D gene (5 bases). Germline V CDR1 and CDR2: SQVTM, ANQGSEA. V was cut by 4 bases and J by 3 bases, with 12 bases left in between. The CDR3 totals 13 residues. The DNA for the CDR3 is TGCAGCGTTGTAGTAGGGGAGGACTATGGCTACACCTTC. As protein: CSVVVGEDYGYTF.

The rearrangement joins TRBV29-1 to TRBJ2-7, with 7 bases aligning to TRBD2. This CDR3 contains 16 residues. After removal of 6 bases from V and 5 bases from J, the junction contained 19 bases not matched to a gene. Per the germline V gene, CDR1 is SQVTM and CDR2 is ANQGSEA. CDR3 nucleotides: TGCAGCGTCCGGGGTTTCCGGAGTCGAGCGGGACACGAGCAGTACTTC. Translated, it gives CSVRGFRSRAGHEQYF.

The gene calls are TRBV27 and TRBJ1-1; no clear D gene. The germline CDR1 and CDR2 sequences are MNHEY and SMNVEV (reference sequence). Trimming left V 0 bases short and J 1 base short, with 12 bases between. The CDR3 runs 16 residues. The CDR3 region has the DNA TGTGCCAGCAGTTTATCGTGGAGTAGTGGGAACACTGAAGCTTTCTTT. This gives the protein CASSLSWSSGNTEAFF.

The chain carries TRBV19 and TRBJ1-1; TRBD1 agrees at 7 bases. The CDR3 loop spans 15 amino acids. Germline CDR1 reads LNHDA; CDR2 reads SQIVND (reference sequence). J gave up 6 bases and V 4 bases, and 11 bases lay outside the gene matches. CDR3 in amino acids: CASSTHLTGSPEAFF. The DNA of the CDR3 is TGTGCCAGTAGTACGCACCTGACAGGGAGCCCTGAAGCTTTCTTT.

The chain is built from TRBV18 and TRBJ2-3; a possible D gene is TRBD1 (6 bases). The CDR3 has 15 amino acids. Germline V lookup: CDR1 KGHSH, CDR2 LQKENI. Trimming stripped 5 bases from V and 4 bases from J, with 16 bases between. Here the CDR3 reads CASSLTGSLADTQYF. The CDR3 nucleotides are TGTGCCAGCTCATTAACAGGGAGTCTCGCAGATACGCAGTATTTT.

J is TRBJ1-1 and V is TRBV6-6, with TRBD1 matching over 7 bases. The CDR3 is made up of 13 amino acids. The J segment lost 3 bases and the V segment lost 8 bases, leaving 6 bases of the junction unmatched. Germline CDR1 is MNHNY and CDR2 is SVGAGI (reference sequence). CDR3 sequence reads: CASSGTEDTEAFF. The CDR3 nucleotides read TGTGCCAGCTCCGGGACAGAGGACACTGAAGCTTTCTTT.

V is TRBV28 and J is TRBJ1-2; 7 bases agree with TRBD1. CDR3 length: 14 amino acids. The junction had 8 bases not matched to a gene; V was cut back by 5 bases and J by 5 bases. Germline CDR1 and CDR2: MDHEN and SYDVKM. CDR3 nucleotide sequence: TGTGCCAGCAGTGCCGGAGTGGGACAGTATGGCTACACCTTC. Protein sequence: CASSAGVGQYGYTF.

The chain is built from TRBV21-1 and TRBJ2-1; TRBD1, the table's D call, lacks a check against the DNA. TRBV21-1 is termed a pseudogene. The CDR3 sequence is 17 residues long. In DNA, the CDR3 is TGTGCCAGCAGCCCCAGGGGGCCTAGCGGAGCCTACAATGAGCAGTTCTTC. Its protein is CASSPRGPSGAYNEQFF.